This is a list of T cell receptor beta chains from one sample in a study of OX40 agonist ivuxolimab in advanced cancers. TCRdb keeps only in-frame clones here, not all; method: immunoSEQ multiplex PCR. The table has 60,000 to 65,000 clones, about 86% seen once. The sample in question was CD4+ or CD8+ T cells sorted from blood, obtained in a trial of the OX40 agonist ivuxolimab. These receptors all stem from an adult with an advanced solid tumor such as melanoma, head and neck, liver or kidney cancer. Each CDR3 is given without its conserved first and last residue. The D gene is left open where the match is weak.

V gene	J gene	D gene	CDR3 protein
TRBV27	TRBJ1-2	-	ATRQSYGYT
TRBV11-3	TRBJ2-1	TRBD2	ASSWSGGPYNEQF
TRBV10-3	TRBJ1-1	TRBD1	AISQGALSVEAF
TRBV14	TRBJ2-2	TRBD2	ASRRAGGTGELF
TRBV5-1	TRBJ2-5	-	ASSLGGTQETQY
TRBV11-1	TRBJ1-2	-	ASSLRRTDYGYT
TRBV9	TRBJ1-3	-	ASSVERDTYSGNTIY
TRBV7-3	TRBJ2-3	TRBD2	ASVPSGGVGDTQY
TRBV30	TRBJ1-2	-	AWSVPSLRRLYGYT
TRBV5-5	TRBJ1-4	-	ASSLGLANEKLF
TRBV9	TRBJ1-4	TRBD1	ASSAEGQGVLGEKLF
TRBV30	TRBJ2-7	-	AWNVYPRGNEQY
TRBV5-1	TRBJ1-2	-	ASSPAVGSRGYGYT
TRBV11-2	TRBJ1-1	-	ASSHRTVVDTEAF
TRBV28	TRBJ2-2	-	ASRGNRVLAGELF
TRBV28	TRBJ1-1	-	ASRRNTEAF
TRBV10-1	-	TRBD1	ASSEARTGGEQY